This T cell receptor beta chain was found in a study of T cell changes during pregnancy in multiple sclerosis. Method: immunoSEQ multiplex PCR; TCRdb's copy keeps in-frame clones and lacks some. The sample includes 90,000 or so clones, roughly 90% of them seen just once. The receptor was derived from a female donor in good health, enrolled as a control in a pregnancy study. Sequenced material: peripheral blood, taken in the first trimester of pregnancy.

CDR3 region: CASSPVGVSNQPQHF. The CDR3 nucleotides are TGTGCCAGCTCACCAGTAGGAGTTAGCAATCAGCCCCAGCATTTT. The gene calls are TRBV18 and TRBJ1-5; D gene ambiguous. The CDR3 is 15 residues long. V lost 2 bases and J 0 bases, leaving 8 bases between the germline ends. Germline V lookup: CDR1 KGHSH, CDR2 LQKENI. The full variable domain, in which reference TRBV18 and TRBJ1-5 provide the parts outside the CDR3, is NAGVMQNPRHLVRRRGQEARLRCSPMKGHSHVYWYRQLPEEGLKFMVYLQKENIIDESGMPKERFSAEFPKEGPSILRIQQVVRGDSAAYFCASSPVGVSNQPQHFGDGTRLSIL.